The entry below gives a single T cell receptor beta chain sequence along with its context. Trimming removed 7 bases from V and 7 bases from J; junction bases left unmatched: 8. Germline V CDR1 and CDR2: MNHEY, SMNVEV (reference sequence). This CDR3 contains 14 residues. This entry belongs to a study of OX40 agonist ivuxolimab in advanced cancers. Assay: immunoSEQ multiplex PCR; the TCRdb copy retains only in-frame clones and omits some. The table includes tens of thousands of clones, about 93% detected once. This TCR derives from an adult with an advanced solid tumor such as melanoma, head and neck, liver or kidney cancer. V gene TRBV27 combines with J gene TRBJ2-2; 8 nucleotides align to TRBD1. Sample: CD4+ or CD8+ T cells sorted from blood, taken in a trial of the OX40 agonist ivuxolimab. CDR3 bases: TGTGCCAGCATCGAACAGGGGGTTGGCGGGGAGCTGTTTTTT. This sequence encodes CASIEQGVGGELFF.